The 27 T cell receptor beta chains given below trace back to one sample, sequenced in a study of molecular identifiers for immune sequencing clone quantification. TCRdb reanalysed the PCR reads using MiXCR and keeps one entry per CDR3 protein. This repertoire shows hundreds of thousands of distinct CDR3 sequences, 15% to 20% found once; its top ten account for roughly 0.83%. Specimen: naive CD8+ T cells from blood, with Jurkat cell RNA spiked in. Documented subset: FACS-sorted CD8+CD4-CCR7+CD45RA+ naive T cells. The receptors here all came from a human donor in good health. Some libraries in this study had Jurkat cell RNA spiked in.

This clonotype was counted ten times or more. The rearrangement joins TRBV29-1 to TRBJ2-2, with 8 bases identical to TRBD1. The ends lost 6 bases at V and 6 bases at J; junction bases unmatched: 6. This CDR3 contains 13 residues. The germline gives CDR1 SQVTM, CDR2 ANQGSEA. CDR3 protein: CSVRTGPSGELFF. The CDR3 DNA sequence: TGCAGCGTCCGGACAGGGCCATCCGGGGAGCTGTTTTTT.

In this sample, this clonotype turned up many times. The CDR3 protein is CASSGLNYGYTF. CDR3 sequence (DNA): TGTGCCAGCAGTGGTTTAAACTATGGCTACACCTTC. The rearrangement links TRBV9 to TRBJ1-2; D unclear. V was clipped by 5 bases and J by 2 bases, with 7 bases between them. Germline CDR1 and CDR2: SGDLS and YYNGEE. This CDR3 has 12 residues.

Turning to this clonotype: A much larger clone differs by one base, so this may be a read error. This chain connects TRBV20-1 to TRBJ2-5; no reliable D call. Germline V gene lookup returns CDR1 DFQATT and CDR2 SNEGSKA (reference sequence). The V end lost 0 bases, the J end lost 4 bases, and 15 bases lay between the germline ends. The CDR3 runs 15 residues. The DNA of the CDR3 is TGCAGTGCTAGAGATCTTCGGTCAATTCGAGAGACCCAGTACTTC. As protein: CSARDLRSIRETQYF.

This clonotype was seen at least ten times. V gene TRBV28 combines with J gene TRBJ2-1; D is ambiguous. CDR1 and CDR2 (germline): MDHEN, SYDVKM. The ends were cut back, 3 bases at V and 0 bases at J, with 6 bases in the middle. The CDR3 totals 14 residues. CDR3 amino acids: CASSFRSSYNEQFF. Here the CDR3 DNA reads TGTGCCAGCAGTTTCCGGAGCTCCTACAATGAGCAGTTCTTC.

At least ten counts were recorded for this clonotype. The chain couples TRBV12-3 or TRBV12-4 to TRBJ2-3; D is unclear. The ends were cut back, 11 bases at V and 6 bases at J, with 12 bases in the middle. This CDR3 comprises 11 residues. CDR3 nucleotide sequence: TGTGCCTCCCACGCCAGGGATACGCAGTATTTT. It codes for CASHARDTQYF.

In regard to this clonotype: This could be a read error, since a much larger clone is one nucleotide away. V is TRBV5-1 and J is TRBJ2-2, with TRBD2 as a possible D gene (6 bases). Per germline, CDR1 SGHRS and CDR2 YFSETQ. V gave up 0 bases and J gave up 6 bases, with 9 bases separating them. The CDR3 loop spans 14 amino acids. The CDR3 DNA is TGCGCCAGCAGCTTGGCTAGCGAGGCCGGGGAGCTGTTTTTT. Protein product: CASSLASEAGELFF.

This clonotype was detected ten times or more. This chain links TRBV6-2 or TRBV6-3 with TRBJ2-1; TRBD2 might be the D (5 bases). V gave up 0 bases and J gave up 10 bases, with 10 bases separating them. This CDR3 has 13 amino acids. Per the germline V gene, CDR1 is MNHEY and CDR2 is SVGEGT. This CDR3 is CASSYSMREEQFF. Here the CDR3 DNA reads TGTGCCAGCAGTTACTCGATGAGGGAAGAGCAGTTCTTC.

This clonotype has a count of ten or more. The chain is built from TRBV27 and TRBJ2-6; D not certain. Deletions cut 4 bases from V and 0 bases from J, with 4 bases between. Germline V gene data show CDR1 as MNHEY and CDR2 as SMNVEV (reference sequence). There are 14 residues in the CDR3. The DNA for the CDR3 is TGTGCCAGCAGTTCCTACTCTGGGGCCAACGTCCTGACTTTC. It specifies CASSSYSGANVLTF.

The table lists this clonotype with many counts. The rearrangement uses TRBV7-2 and TRBJ2-5; 9 bases agree with TRBD1. Germline CDR1 and CDR2: SGHTA and FQGNSA. V was pared by 7 bases and J by 5 bases, with 8 bases of the junction left unmatched. This CDR3 spans 14 amino acids. CDR3 protein: CASTPTGGEETQYF. As DNA, the CDR3 is TGTGCCAGCACTCCCACAGGGGGCGAGGAGACCCAGTACTTC.

This chain uses TRBV6-2 or TRBV6-3 with TRBJ2-7, with D hard to call. CDR3 size: 14 residues. V was pared by 0 bases and J by 5 bases, with 11 bases between. Germline CDR1 reads MNHEY; CDR2 reads SVGEGT. CDR3 loop: CASSYSIRKDEQYF. CDR3 nucleotide sequence: TGTGCCAGCAGTTACTCGATAAGGAAGGACGAGCAGTACTTC.

This clonotype was seen only a few times. The V call is TRBV4-3, the J call TRBJ2-7; possibly TRBD1 or TRBD2 for D (5 bases each). The CDR3 runs to 16 residues. Germline CDR1 reads LGHNA; CDR2 reads YSLEER. Trimming took 0 bases from V and 2 from J, leaving 14 bases between them. The chain's CDR3 is CASSQDTRGLAYEQYF. The CDR3 region has the DNA TGCGCCAGCAGCCAAGATACCCGGGGCCTAGCCTACGAGCAGTACTTC.

This clonotype was seen repeatedly, ten times or more. The chain is built from TRBV7-4 and TRBJ1-5; weak D call: TRBD1 (5 bases). Trimming removed 2 bases from V and 1 base from J, with 12 bases in between. The germline gives CDR1 SGHVT, CDR2 SQSDAQ. This CDR3 comprises 16 residues. The CDR3 reads CASSLTSGKSNQPQHF. CDR3 nucleotide sequence: TGTGCCAGCAGCTTAACATCAGGGAAAAGCAATCAGCCCCAGCATTTT.

This clonotype was picked up many times. The V and J genes are TRBV4-1 and TRBJ2-3; the D gene is possibly TRBD1 (6 bases). Per germline, CDR1 MGHRA and CDR2 YSYEKL. Trimming left V 3 bases short and J 2 bases short, with 12 bases between. This CDR3 comprises 15 residues. CDR3 bases: TGCGCCAGCAGCCAGCTAACAGGGTACACAGATACGCAGTATTTT. It translates to CASSQLTGYTDTQYF.

This clonotype was counted many times. The CDR3 sequence is CSVEGGFYNEQFF. CDR3 nucleotides: TGCAGCGTTGAAGGGGGGTTCTACAATGAGCAGTTCTTC. The chain uses TRBV29-1 and TRBJ2-1; perhaps D is TRBD1 or TRBD2 (5 bases each). The germline V and J ends were trimmed by 1 base and 3 bases, with 7 bases remaining between them. The CDR3 sequence is 13 residues long. Germline V gene lookup returns CDR1 SQVTM and CDR2 ANQGSEA.

This clonotype has a count of ten or more. J is TRBJ2-3 and V is TRBV12-3 or TRBV12-4; 7 bases are shared with TRBD2. The CDR3 spans 16 residues. V lost 6 bases and J lost 0; bases outside the gene matches: 9. The CDR3 DNA reads as TGTGCCAGCAGCCCCATGGGCGGGGGAAGCACAGATACGCAGTATTTT. This gives the protein CASSPMGGGSTDTQYF.

This clonotype was counted ten times or more. The V gene is TRBV6-6, the J gene TRBJ2-5; the D gene could be TRBD1 or TRBD2 (6 bases each). CDR1 MNHNY and CDR2 SVGAGI come from the germline V gene (reference sequence). Trimming took 0 bases from V and 4 from J, leaving 12 bases between them. The CDR3 sequence is 15 residues long. The CDR3 coding sequence is TGTGCCAGCAGTTACTCGAGGGGGGACGGAGAGACCCAGTACTTC. Amino acid sequence: CASSYSRGDGETQYF.

This clonotype was counted many times. The chain employs TRBV6-1 and TRBJ1-5; 8 bases are shared with TRBD1. V lost 3 bases to trimming and J lost 6 bases; unmatched junction nucleotides: 7. Germline-derived CDR1 and CDR2 are MNHNS and SASEGT. The CDR3 consists of 15 residues. The CDR3 DNA is TGTGCCAGCAGTGACGGGACAGGTGCGGCTCAGCCCCAGCATTTT. Protein: CASSDGTGAAQPQHF.

The chain recombines TRBV7-6 with TRBJ2-7; 11 positions match TRBD2. The CDR3 loop spans 12 amino acids. CDR1 and CDR2 (germline): SGHVS, FNYEAQ. J lost 9 bases, V lost 5 bases, and 3 bases had no gene match. The CDR3 here is CASSPGLAAQYF. CDR3 coding DNA: TGTGCCAGCAGCCCGGGACTAGCGGCGCAGTACTTC.

Comment on this clonotype: Being one base from a much bigger clone, this may be a read error. V and J are TRBV28 and TRBJ2-7; D is perhaps TRBD2 (6 bases). The V gene's germline CDR1 is MDHEN and CDR2 SYDVKM. Trimming took off 11 bases at V and 3 bases at J, with 17 bases between the two ends. This CDR3 spans 13 amino acids. The CDR3: CACGEAGGYEQYF. In nucleotides, the CDR3 is TGTGCCTGCGGGGAGGCTGGAGGCTACGAGCAGTACTTC.

This clonotype came up many times. The chain links TRBV7-9 to TRBJ2-3; D ambiguous. The CDR3 loop spans 15 amino acids. Germline CDR1 SEHNR, CDR2 FQNEAQ (reference sequence). Trimming cost V 4 bases and J 0 bases, with 11 bases left between them. The CDR3 sequence: CASSSVSISTDTQYF. CDR3 coding DNA: TGTGCCAGCAGCTCGGTGTCCATAAGCACAGATACGCAGTATTTT. Using reference TRBV7-9 and TRBJ2-3 for the parts outside the CDR3, the full variable domain is DTGVSQNPRHKITKRGQNVTFRCDPISEHNRLYWYRQTLGQGPEFLTYFQNEAQLEKSRLLSDRFSAERPKGSFSTLEIQRTEQGDSAMYLCASSSVSISTDTQYFGPGTRLTVL.

About this clonotype: This may arise from a read error, as a much more abundant clone is one base away. The chain combines TRBV30 with TRBJ2-5; TRBD2 aligns across 8 bases. CDR1 is GTSNPN, CDR2 SVGIG, per germline (reference sequence). The J segment lost 0 bases and the V segment lost 1 base, leaving 19 bases of the junction unmatched. There are 20 residues in the CDR3. The CDR3 loop reads CAWSEGLVEVWELHQETQYF. The CDR3 DNA reads as TGTGCCTGGAGTGAGGGACTAGTGGAAGTTTGGGAATTGCACCAAGAGACCCAGTACTTC.

The DNA for the CDR3 is TGCGCCAGCAGCCAAGATCCCCTCGGGACTAGCGGGGCACAAGAGACCCAGTACTTC. Encoded protein: CASSQDPLGTSGAQETQYF. The chain is built from TRBV4-3 and TRBJ2-5, with TRBD2 matching 13 bases. This CDR3 comprises 19 residues. Germline V lookup: CDR1 LGHNA, CDR2 YSLEER. The junction had 9 bases not matched to a gene; V was cut back by 0 bases and J by 2 bases.

This clonotype was seen ten or more times. The chain employs TRBV14 and TRBJ1-4; 9 bases match TRBD1. V lost 3 bases to trimming and J lost 8 bases; unmatched junction nucleotides: 13. The CDR3 extends over 17 amino acids. Germline V gene lookup returns CDR1 SGHDN and CDR2 FVKESK. The CDR3 spells CASSQYIWTGATEKLFF. CDR3 bases: TGTGCCAGCAGCCAGTACATCTGGACAGGGGCGACGGAAAAACTGTTTTTT.

This chain uses TRBV4-3 with TRBJ2-1; TRBD1 or TRBD2 may be the D gene (5 bases each). CDR1 and CDR2 (germline): LGHNA, YSLEER. The CDR3 runs 17 residues. The germline V and J ends were trimmed by 0 bases and 6 bases, with 18 bases remaining between them. The CDR3 reads CASSQDGWVGTSNEQFF. The CDR3 nucleotides read TGCGCCAGCAGCCAAGATGGCTGGGTGGGGACCAGCAATGAGCAGTTCTTC.

This clonotype has a handful of counts. The chain links TRBV4-3 to TRBJ2-7; TRBD1 matches at 10 bases. V trimming: 0 bases; J trimming: 2 bases; junction bases outside the gene matches: 4. There are 16 residues in the CDR3. The V gene's germline CDR1 is LGHNA and CDR2 YSLEER. CDR3 in amino acids: CASSQERTGGTYEQYF. The CDR3 DNA reads TGCGCCAGCAGCCAAGAGAGGACAGGGGGAACCTACGAGCAGTACTTC.

This clonotype was picked up one time. Possible read error: a much larger clone is one base away. The CDR3 DNA sequence: TGTGCCAGTTGTATTCGGGGAGTTGGGCAGCCCCAGCATTTT. The encoded protein is CASCIRGVGQPQHF. This chain uses TRBV19 with TRBJ1-5; D gene ambiguous. This CDR3 is built from 14 residues. CDR1 is LNHDA, CDR2 SQIVND, per germline (reference sequence).

To note about this clonotype: No conserved phenylalanine or tryptophan is present at the end of the CDR3, so a read error is the likely explanation. The chain combines TRBV30 with TRBJ2-7, with D perhaps matching TRBD1 (6 bases). The CDR3 loop spans 15 amino acids. V shed 1 base and J shed 2 bases, with 15 bases lying between them. Germline assignment: CDR1 GTSNPN and CDR2 SVGIG (reference sequence). CDR3 coding DNA: TGTGCCTGGAGTGACCCGGCAGGGGACCCCTACGAGCAGTACCTC. Translation: CAWSDPAGDPYEQYL.